Each of the 20 T cell receptor beta chains below was sequenced from the same sample in a study of blood T cell repertoires in COVID-19. Here immunoSEQ multiplex PCR was the method, and the copy in TCRdb shows in-frame clones only, minus some. The sample has 200,000 to 250,000 clones, approximately 78% seen once. The specimen was peripheral blood. The receptors were gathered from a woman aged 80 or over with COVID-19, enrolled during active disease.

This chain uses TRBV5-1 with TRBJ2-3, with TRBD2 matching over 12 bases. This CDR3 is built from 16 residues. V lost 5 bases and J lost 4; bases outside the gene matches: 8. The germline CDR1 and CDR2 sequences are SGHRS and YFSETQ. This CDR3 reads CASRGRLAGDADTQYF. The DNA of the CDR3 is TGCGCCAGCAGGGGCCGACTAGCGGGAGACGCAGATACGCAGTATTTT.

The chain links TRBV7-9 to TRBJ1-1; D possibly corresponds to TRBD1 (5 bases). The CDR3 sequence is 14 residues long. The V gene lost 5 bases and the J gene lost 10 bases, with 20 bases spanning the gap. The V gene's germline CDR1 is SEHNR and CDR2 FQNEAQ (reference sequence). CDR3 DNA sequence: TGTGCCAGCAGCCTGATCGGGGGAGCCCGGGGAGCTTTCTTT. Protein product: CASSLIGGARGAFF.

The chain joins TRBV18 to TRBJ1-2; tentative D call: TRBD1 (6 bases). CDR1 is KGHSH and CDR2 is LQKENI in the germline V gene. Trimming took 5 bases from V and 2 from J, leaving 12 bases between them. The CDR3 totals 14 residues. The CDR3: CASSAGTTNYGYTF. The CDR3, as DNA: TGTGCCAGCTCAGCCGGGACAACGAACTATGGCTACACCTTC.

This clone was recorded only once. The rearrangement joins TRBV4-3 to TRBJ2-3, with 8 bases aligning to TRBD1. V trimming: 4 bases; J trimming: 6 bases; junction bases outside the gene matches: 9. Germline-derived CDR1 and CDR2 are LGHNA and YSLEER. This CDR3 is built from 15 residues. CDR3 sequence (DNA): TGCGCCAGCAGCCTCGACAGGGGAAGGGGGGATACGCAGTATTTT. Protein product: CASSLDRGRGDTQYF.

V gene TRBV18 combines with J gene TRBJ1-6; 7 nucleotides line up with TRBD1. The length of the CDR3 is 15 residues. Germline V gives CDR1 KGHSH, CDR2 LQKENI. With 4 bases clipped from V and 6 bases from J, the junction kept 6 bases outside the gene matches. CDR3 coding DNA: TGTGCCAGCTCACAACCGGGACAGATTAATTCACCCCTCCACTTT. Translated: CASSQPGQINSPLHF.

The count of this clone is one. The chain employs TRBV27 and TRBJ1-2; weak D call: TRBD1 (6 bases). Per the germline V gene, CDR1 is MNHEY and CDR2 is SMNVEV (reference sequence). Trimming removed 6 bases from V and 1 base from J, with 12 bases in between. The CDR3 sequence is 14 residues long. The CDR3 is CASSPDRLNYGYTF. DNA of the CDR3: TGTGCCAGCAGCCCGGACAGACTTAACTATGGCTACACCTTC.

The chain has TRBV24-1 and TRBJ2-1; 7 positions agree with TRBD2. The V and J ends lost 3 bases and 6 bases, in that order; junction bases with no gene match: 4. The length of the CDR3 is 14 residues. Germline V gene data show CDR1 as KGHDR and CDR2 as SFDVKD. CDR3 in amino acids: CATSDPGTTNEQFF. The CDR3 nucleotides read TGTGCCACCAGTGATCCCGGGACTACCAATGAGCAGTTCTTC.

V is TRBV3-1 (or the pseudogene TRBV3-2) and J is TRBJ2-7; TRBD1 agrees at 7 bases. The CDR3 loop spans 15 amino acids. The V segment lost 4 bases and the J segment 2 bases; nucleotides outside the gene matches: 8. Germline V gene lookup returns CDR1 LGHDT and CDR2 YNNKEL (reference sequence). The CDR3 here is CASSRETGSPYEQYF. As DNA, the CDR3 is TGTGCCAGCAGCCGCGAGACAGGGAGCCCCTACGAGCAGTACTTC.

In its sample, this clone was seen once. The chain joins TRBV6-5 to TRBJ2-5; D possibly corresponds to TRBD1 (5 bases). CDR1 is MNHEY, CDR2 SVGAGI, per germline. The CDR3 totals 13 residues. The V end was cut by 6 bases, the J end by 1 base, with 9 bases between. The CDR3 DNA is TGTGCCAGCAGCAGGGCCCCCCAAGAGACCCAGTACTTC. Protein: CASSRAPQETQYF.

The chain combines TRBV2 with TRBJ2-7; 10 bases line up with TRBD1. With 7 bases clipped from V and 2 bases from J, the junction kept 8 bases outside the gene matches. CDR3 size: 15 residues. Per the germline V gene, CDR1 is SNHLY and CDR2 is FYNNEI. This CDR3 reads CASTGTGVLTYEQYF. In DNA form, the CDR3 reads TGTGCCAGCACCGGGACAGGGGTCCTAACCTACGAGCAGTACTTC.

In its sample, this clone was seen a few times. This chain links TRBV29-1 with TRBJ1-1; 7 bases are a match to TRBD1. From germline, CDR1 is SQVTM and CDR2 ANQGSEA. J was trimmed by 5 bases and V by 4 bases; bases with no gene match: 13. The CDR3 totals 15 residues. The chain's CDR3 is CSVGAGGRGRTEAFF. CDR3 coding DNA: TGCAGCGTTGGGGCAGGGGGACGGGGGAGAACTGAAGCTTTCTTT.

This sequence joins TRBV3-1 (or the pseudogene TRBV3-2) and TRBJ1-1, with 7 positions matching TRBD1. V was pared by 4 bases and J by 3 bases, with 2 bases of the junction left unmatched. This CDR3 spans 13 amino acids. Per the germline V gene, CDR1 is LGHDT and CDR2 is YNNKEL (reference sequence). The CDR3 sequence: CASSRQGDTEAFF. CDR3 sequence (DNA): TGTGCCAGCAGCCGACAGGGTGACACTGAAGCTTTCTTT.

The V and J genes are TRBV5-1 and TRBJ2-7; D might be TRBD1 (6 bases). This CDR3 contains 13 residues. Germline CDR1 is SGHRS and CDR2 is YFSETQ. V dropped 0 bases and J dropped 3 bases, with 7 bases sitting between them. In DNA form, the CDR3 reads TGCGCCAGCAGCTTGGGGGGGCGCTACGAGCAGTACTTC. Translation: CASSLGGRYEQYF.

The chain is built from TRBV3-1 (or the pseudogene TRBV3-2) and TRBJ2-7, with D possibly matching TRBD1 (6 bases). CDR3 length: 15 residues. Trimming removed 3 bases from V and 3 bases from J, with 15 bases in between. Germline V gene lookup returns CDR1 LGHDT and CDR2 YNNKEL (reference sequence). The CDR3 region has the DNA TGTGCCAGCAGCCAGAACCCAGGGGCTGTCTACGAGCAGTACTTC. Amino acids: CASSQNPGAVYEQYF.

In this sample, this clone turned up once. DNA of the CDR3: TGTGCCAGTAGTGTGGACAGGCAGGATACGCAGTATTTT. Its protein is CASSVDRQDTQYF. The gene calls are TRBV19 and TRBJ2-3; 7 bases match TRBD1. With V trimmed by 5 bases and J by 6 bases, 5 bases remained unmatched. This CDR3 spans 13 amino acids. Germline CDR1 is LNHDA and CDR2 is SQIVND (reference sequence).

The chain carries TRBV27 and TRBJ1-2; tentatively, D is TRBD1 (5 bases). Germline V gives CDR1 MNHEY, CDR2 SMNVEV (reference sequence). V was pared by 6 bases and J by 8 bases, with 19 bases between. The CDR3 is made up of 14 amino acids. CDR3 loop: CASSPRAENLGYTF. Here the CDR3 DNA reads TGTGCCAGCAGCCCCAGGGCCGAAAATCTAGGCTACACCTTC.

The sample holds a few counts of this clone. The J gene is TRBJ1-1, the V gene TRBV7-3; D ambiguous. CDR1 is SGHTA and CDR2 is FQGTGA in the germline V gene. The CDR3 length is 13 residues. Trimming removed 2 bases from V and 2 bases from J, with 6 bases in between. CDR3: CASSLYSNTEAFF. CDR3 bases: TGTGCCAGCAGCTTATACTCCAACACTGAAGCTTTCTTT.

The chain uses TRBV5-1 and TRBJ1-2; 9 nucleotides align to TRBD1. This CDR3 is built from 15 residues. With V trimmed by 0 bases and J by 4 bases, 4 bases remained unmatched. Germline CDR1 SGHRS, CDR2 YFSETQ. The CDR3, as DNA: TGCGCCAGCAGCTTGGGGACAGGGGTTTTCTATGGCTACACCTTC. It yields the protein CASSLGTGVFYGYTF.

This clone was found a few times. The same CDR3 also results from other DNA sequences found in this sample. CDR3 sequence reads: CASSRTGQETQYF. The CDR3, as DNA: TGTGCCAGTAGTAGGACAGGCCAAGAGACCCAGTACTTC. The gene calls are TRBV19 and TRBJ2-5; 7 nucleotides match TRBD1. Germline CDR1 is LNHDA and CDR2 is SQIVND (reference sequence). V was clipped by 4 bases and J by 1 base; unmatched bases: 0. The CDR3 is 13 residues long.

The rearrangement links TRBV28 to TRBJ2-7, with TRBD2 matching over 9 bases. The CDR3 is made up of 15 amino acids. V was clipped by 5 bases and J by 1 base; unmatched bases: 6. The V gene's germline CDR1 is MDHEN and CDR2 SYDVKM. CDR3 sequence: CASSVSSGTSYEQYF. Written as DNA, the CDR3 is TGTGCCAGCAGTGTATCTAGCGGGACTTCCTACGAGCAGTACTTC.